A single sample is the source of the 6 T cell receptor beta chains below, sequenced in a study of cytomegalovirus exposure and HLA in healthy donors. The PCR had 60 Vbeta and 13 Jbeta primers. Data came from immunoSEQ multiplex PCR; TCRdb stores just in-frame clones and leaves some out. The table shows over 100,000 clones, with 83% occurring only once. The specimen sequenced was PBMCs. The receptors originated from a man aged 35-49 years in good health and CMV-seronegative.

The CDR3 region is CASSGGAGVPSSPLHF. CDR3 nucleotides: TGTGCCAGCAGCGGGGGGGCAGGTGTGCCGAGTTCACCCCTCCACTTT. The chain combines TRBV7-2 with TRBJ1-6; D might be TRBD1 (6 bases). Trimming removed 5 bases at V and 9 bases at J, with 20 bases between. CDR1 and CDR2 (germline): SGHTA, FQGNSA. This CDR3 region has 16 residues.

The rearrangement joins TRBV4-1 to TRBJ1-2; TRBD1 agrees at 8 bases. This CDR3 has 14 residues. CDR1 is MGHRA and CDR2 is YSYEKL in the germline V gene. Trimming cost V 2 bases and J 7 bases; bases outside gene matches: 6. The DNA for the CDR3 is TGCGCCAGCAGCCAACCAGGGGGCTCCGGTGGCTACACCTTC. This gives the protein CASSQPGGSGGYTF.

The chain recombines TRBV6-1 with TRBJ1-1, with a tentative D call TRBD1 (5 bases). The V and J ends lost 0 bases and 1 base respectively, with 6 bases between them. The CDR3 is made up of 14 amino acids. In germline, CDR1 is MNHNS, CDR2 SASEGT. The CDR3 protein is CASSEATGNTEAFF. The CDR3 nucleotides are TGTGCCAGCAGTGAAGCAACAGGGAACACTGAAGCTTTCTTT.

DNA for the CDR3: TGTGCCAGCAGCGTAGACGACGGGGGCGAGCAGTACTTC. It is translated as CASSVDDGGEQYF. V usage is TRBV9 and J usage is TRBJ2-7; possibly TRBD2 for D (6 bases). The CDR3 consists of 13 residues. V was shortened by 0 bases and J by 6 bases, with 10 bases between the two germline ends. Germline lookup yields CDR1 SGDLS and CDR2 YYNGEE.

V is TRBV2 and J is TRBJ1-4, with 9 bases that match TRBD1. The trim removed 6 bases at V and 6 bases at J, leaving 14 bases unmatched. This CDR3 contains 17 residues. Germline lookup yields CDR1 SNHLY and CDR2 FYNNEI. Here the CDR3 reads CASSDPVTGGVDEKLFF. The CDR3 nucleotides read TGTGCCAGCAGCGATCCTGTGACAGGGGGGGTAGATGAAAAACTGTTTTTT.

The chain employs TRBV27 and TRBJ2-6, with unresolved D. The CDR3 covers 12 residues. The germline V and J ends were trimmed by 7 bases and 2 bases, with 3 bases remaining between them. Germline CDR1 is MNHEY and CDR2 is SMNVEV (reference sequence). The DNA of the CDR3 is TGTGCCAGCAATACTGGGGCCAACGTCCTGACTTTC. This gives the protein CASNTGANVLTF.